These 30 T cell receptor beta chains were all obtained from the same sample, sequenced in a study of chemoradiotherapy in HPV16-positive cancers. TCRdb's table, derived via immunoSEQ multiplex PCR, lists solely in-frame clones and lacks some. The sample lists about 6,000 clones, 73% occurring once. The specimen was obtained from a patient who underwent chemoradiotherapy. These receptors originate from a human donor with HPV-associated anogenital cancer.

This clone was recorded only once. The chain carries TRBV27 and TRBJ2-7; 7 bases line up with TRBD1. This CDR3 is built from 13 residues. Germline V gene sequence: CDR1 MNHEY, CDR2 SMNVEV (reference sequence). V shed 2 bases and J 6 bases; nucleotides not matched to a gene: 4. This chain's CDR3 is CASSLTRGPEQYF. The DNA for the CDR3 is TGTGCCAGCAGTTTAACTAGGGGGCCCGAGCAGTACTTC.

This chain joins TRBV27 and TRBJ2-2, with 14 bases identical to TRBD2. The J segment lost 7 bases and the V segment lost 6 bases, leaving 13 bases of the junction unmatched. This CDR3 has 18 residues. The germline CDR1 and CDR2 sequences are MNHEY and SMNVEV (reference sequence). CDR3 in amino acids: CASSRLAGGPVPHGELFF. DNA of the CDR3: TGTGCCAGCAGCCGACTAGCGGGGGGGCCGGTTCCCCACGGGGAGCTGTTTTTT.

J is TRBJ2-1 and V is TRBV15; 9 nucleotides match TRBD1. The junction had 8 bases not matched to a gene; V was cut back by 5 bases and J by 9 bases. CDR3 length equals 14 residues. Germline V CDR1 and CDR2: LNHNV, YYDKDF (reference sequence). CDR3 region: CATSLPGQGGEQFF. CDR3 coding DNA: TGTGCCACCAGCTTGCCGGGACAGGGAGGTGAGCAGTTCTTC.

The chain is built from TRBV15 and TRBJ2-5; D perhaps matches TRBD1 (5 bases). Trimming shortened V by 1 base and J by 5 bases, and 17 bases separated the two germline ends. This CDR3 comprises 16 residues. CDR1 is LNHNV and CDR2 is YYDKDF in the germline V gene (reference sequence). The DNA of the CDR3 is TGTGCCACCAGCAGAGTTCAAGGCAGGGCCCAGGAGACCCAGTACTTC. It is translated as CATSRVQGRAQETQYF.

The chain combines TRBV7-9 with TRBJ1-5; D uncertain. CDR1 is SEHNR and CDR2 is FQNEAQ in the germline V gene (reference sequence). Between the trimmed V and J ends, which lost 1 base and 4 bases, there was a span of 8 bases. The CDR3 spans 14 residues. The CDR3 sequence: CASSLGSRNQPQHF. The CDR3 DNA is TGTGCCAGCAGCTTAGGATCCCGGAATCAGCCCCAGCATTTT.

V gene TRBV7-6 combines with J gene TRBJ2-3; D remains ambiguous. This CDR3 spans 15 amino acids. Trimming took off 1 base at V and 0 bases at J, with 8 bases between the two ends. The germline gives CDR1 SGHVS, CDR2 FNYEAQ. CDR3 sequence: CASSLGIYSTDTQYF. DNA of the CDR3: TGTGCCAGCAGCTTAGGAATCTACAGCACAGATACGCAGTATTTT.

CDR3 DNA: TGTGCCAGTAGTCCCCAGGGGATGGGCACAGATACGCAGTATTTT. It encodes CASSPQGMGTDTQYF. J is TRBJ2-3 and V is TRBV19; tentative D call: TRBD1 (6 bases). The length of the CDR3 is 15 residues. Trimming stripped 5 bases from V and 1 base from J, with 13 bases between. Germline CDR1 LNHDA, CDR2 SQIVND (reference sequence).

This chain joins TRBV7-3 and TRBJ2-3; tentative D call: TRBD2 (6 bases). Germline loops: CDR1 SGHTA, CDR2 FQGTGA. There are 13 residues in the CDR3. V was clipped by 6 bases and J by 4 bases, with 11 bases between them. Here the CDR3 reads CASSRDLADTQYF. The CDR3 DNA follows: TGTGCCAGCAGTCGGGACTTGGCAGATACGCAGTATTTT.

This clone appeared once. V is TRBV5-6 and J is TRBJ1-1, with a weak D call TRBD1 (6 bases). The germline V and J ends were trimmed by 2 bases and 1 base, with 12 bases remaining between them. The germline V gene has CDR1 SGHDT and CDR2 YYEEEE. The CDR3 contains 15 residues. The CDR3 spells CASSFQGRGNTEAFF. The CDR3, as DNA: TGTGCCAGCAGCTTTCAGGGGAGGGGGAACACTGAAGCTTTCTTT.

This clone was seen a handful of times. V gene TRBV6-6 combines with J gene TRBJ1-3, with D possibly matching TRBD1 (6 bases). CDR1 is MNHNY and CDR2 is SVGAGI in the germline V gene (reference sequence). Trimming shortened V by 7 bases and J by 4 bases, and 8 bases separated the two germline ends. This CDR3 contains 12 residues. The CDR3 coding sequence is TGTGCCAGCAACACAGGGGGAAACACCATATATTTT. Protein: CASNTGGNTIYF.

The sample holds a few counts of this clone. V and J are TRBV7-9 and TRBJ2-1, with TRBD2 matching 10 bases. V lost 5 bases, J lost 9 bases, and 13 bases stayed unmatched. Germline values: CDR1 SEHNR, CDR2 FQNEAQ (reference sequence). CDR3 length equals 16 residues. The CDR3 DNA reads TGTGCCAGCAGCCCCCTAGCGGGGGCCTCCTTGGGTGAGCAGTTCTTC. This codes for CASSPLAGASLGEQFF.

In this sample, this clone is large. The gene calls are TRBV27 and TRBJ2-6; TRBD1 might be the D (6 bases). The germline V gene encodes CDR1 MNHEY and CDR2 SMNVEV (reference sequence). The V end lost 5 bases, the J end lost 0 bases, and 14 bases lay between the germline ends. The CDR3 covers 17 residues. The CDR3: CASSPSTGFSGANVLTF. In DNA, the CDR3 is TGTGCCAGCAGTCCGTCGACAGGTTTCTCTGGGGCCAACGTCCTGACTTTC.

This clone has only a few counts. The chain employs TRBV5-4 and TRBJ2-5, with D unresolved. This CDR3 has 13 residues. The germline CDR1 and CDR2 sequences are SGHNT and YYREEE (reference sequence). V was trimmed by 1 base and J by 5 bases, leaving 9 bases between them. Written as DNA, the CDR3 is TGTGCCAGCAGCTTGCGTATGGGGGAGACCCAGTACTTC. Protein sequence: CASSLRMGETQYF.

The rearrangement links TRBV28 to TRBJ1-2; TRBD1 might be the D (5 bases). The CDR3 length is 13 residues. Trimming stripped 8 bases from V and 8 bases from J, with 18 bases between. Germline V gives CDR1 MDHEN, CDR2 SYDVKM. CDR3 loop: CASESQGRRGYTF. The CDR3, as DNA: TGTGCCAGCGAGAGTCAGGGAAGGAGAGGCTACACCTTC.

CDR3 protein: CASSLSGTIQETQYF. As DNA, the CDR3 is TGTGCCAGCAGCTTATCCGGGACTATACAAGAGACCCAGTACTTC. The chain is built from TRBV7-3 and TRBJ2-5, with TRBD2 identical over 7 bases. CDR3 length: 15 amino acids. With V trimmed by 2 bases and J by 2 bases, 5 bases remained unmatched. Germline loops: CDR1 SGHTA, CDR2 FQGTGA.

On this clone itself: A junction boundary mismatches the germline segment, possibly from a read error. V and J are TRBV7-7 and TRBJ2-1; D possibly matches TRBD1 or TRBD2 (6 bases each). Germline V CDR1 and CDR2: SSHAT, FNYEAQ (reference sequence). The CDR3 is made up of 15 amino acids. For the CDR3, the DNA is TGTGCTAGCAGCTTAGCGGAGGGGGAATACAATGAGCAGTTCTTC. Its translation: CASSLAEGEYNEQFF.

This sequence joins TRBV5-6 and TRBJ2-3; D gene uncertain. Trimming took off 0 bases at V and 2 bases at J, with 7 bases between the two ends. Germline lookup yields CDR1 SGHDT and CDR2 YYEEEE. The CDR3 contains 14 residues. In DNA form, the CDR3 reads TGTGCCAGCAGCTTGGAAACGAACACAGATACGCAGTATTTT. Protein product: CASSLETNTDTQYF. Supplemented by reference TRBV5-6 and TRBJ2-3, the full variable domain reads DAGVTQSPTHLIKTRGQQVTLRCSPKSGHDTVSWYQQALGQGPQFIFQYYEEEERQRGNFPDRFSGHQFPNYSSELNVNALLLGDSALYLCASSLETNTDTQYFGPGTRLTVL.

The V and J genes are TRBV18 and TRBJ2-1; no clear D gene. The CDR3 runs to 15 residues. Germline CDR1 and CDR2: KGHSH and LQKENI. V was shortened by 3 bases and J by 4 bases, with 13 bases between the two germline ends. DNA for the CDR3: TGTGCCAGCTCACCCTCCGGCTCGACGTACAATGAGCAGTTCTTC. This gives the protein CASSPSGSTYNEQFF.

This clone has a handful of counts. The chain joins TRBV4-1 to TRBJ1-1; 11 positions agree with TRBD1. Germline lookup yields CDR1 MGHRA and CDR2 YSYEKL. V gave up 1 base and J gave up 6 bases; unmatched junction bases: 1. The CDR3 runs 14 residues. This chain's CDR3 is CASSQVGQGAEAFF. The CDR3 DNA is TGCGCCAGCAGCCAAGTGGGACAGGGGGCTGAAGCTTTCTTT.

This rearrangement joins TRBV5-6 to TRBJ2-3; TRBD2 matches 9 bases. J was trimmed by 1 base and V by 2 bases; bases with no gene match: 5. The length of the CDR3 is 16 residues. Germline loops: CDR1 SGHDT, CDR2 YYEEEE. In DNA, the CDR3 is TGTGCCAGCAGCTTCGGGCTAGCGGGGCGCACAGATACGCAGTATTTT. Translation gives CASSFGLAGRTDTQYF.

The chain has TRBV19 and TRBJ1-5; 7 positions agree with TRBD1. The CDR3 loop spans 17 amino acids. With V trimmed by 6 bases and J by 1 base, 12 bases remained unmatched. CDR1 and CDR2 from the germline V gene are LNHDA and SQIVND (reference sequence). The CDR3 spells CASRSQGTVRSNQPQHF. CDR3 sequence (DNA): TGTGCCAGTAGAAGCCAGGGGACAGTGAGAAGCAATCAGCCCCAGCATTTT.

The V gene is TRBV7-2, the J gene TRBJ2-3, with a tentative D call TRBD2 (6 bases). The CDR3 is 16 residues long. Germline-derived CDR1 and CDR2 are SGHTA and FQGNSA. Trimming shortened V by 2 bases and J by 5 bases, and 17 bases separated the two germline ends. The CDR3 protein is CASSLRRAHTGDTQYF. The CDR3 DNA is TGTGCCAGCAGCTTAAGGAGGGCCCACACAGGAGATACGCAGTATTTT.

V and J are TRBV6-1 and TRBJ2-6; no firm D call. V lost 10 bases and J lost 4, with 17 bases in between. From germline, CDR1 is MNHNS and CDR2 SASEGT. This CDR3 has 15 residues. CDR3: CATSLRQTGANVLTF. CDR3 bases: TGTGCCACTTCACTTCGGCAAACGGGGGCCAACGTCCTGACTTTC.

This clone was seen more than once but under ten times. The rearrangement uses TRBV6-6 and TRBJ1-2; 9 nucleotides align to TRBD1. Germline CDR1 and CDR2: MNHNY and SVGAGI (reference sequence). With V trimmed by 6 bases and J by 7 bases, 6 bases remained unmatched. The CDR3 sequence is 13 residues long. DNA of the CDR3: TGTGCCAGCAGGCCCCGGGACAGGGTTGGCTACACCTTC. This translates into CASRPRDRVGYTF.

This chain links TRBV5-1 with TRBJ1-1; no clear D. The germline CDR1 and CDR2 sequences are SGHRS and YFSETQ. The germline V and J ends were trimmed by 0 bases and 0 bases, with 9 bases remaining between them. This CDR3 has 15 residues. The DNA for the CDR3 is TGCGCCAGCAGCTTGGGGTTCGGGATGAACACTGAAGCTTTCTTT. Translating it yields CASSLGFGMNTEAFF.

There are a few counts of this clone. The gene calls are TRBV25-1 and TRBJ1-2, with TRBD1 as a possible D gene (5 bases). There are 13 residues in the CDR3. Deletions cut 5 bases from V and 5 bases from J, with 12 bases between. Germline CDR1 and CDR2: MGHDK and SYGVNS. The chain's CDR3 is CASSLSGLYGYTF. CDR3 DNA: TGTGCCAGCAGTCTATCAGGGCTTTATGGCTACACCTTC.

This chain uses TRBV7-9 with TRBJ1-4; TRBD1 might be the D (6 bases). Trimming left V 5 bases short and J 0 bases short, with 19 bases between. The CDR3 sequence is 18 residues long. The germline V gene has CDR1 SEHNR and CDR2 FQNEAQ (reference sequence). CDR3 protein: CASSPGQGRSATNEKLFF. CDR3 DNA sequence: TGTGCCAGCAGCCCTGGCCAGGGGCGATCGGCAACTAATGAAAAACTGTTTTTT.

The chain joins TRBV4-1 to TRBJ2-7, with no clear D. The CDR3 runs 14 residues. Germline-derived CDR1 and CDR2 are MGHRA and YSYEKL. The V gene lost 1 base and the J gene lost 2 bases, with 9 bases spanning the gap. Here the CDR3 reads CASSQVTSAYEQYF. The CDR3 DNA reads TGCGCCAGCAGCCAAGTTACATCGGCCTACGAGCAGTACTTC.

V gene TRBV12-5 combines with J gene TRBJ2-5, with a tentative D call TRBD2 (7 bases). Germline loops: CDR1 LGHNT, CDR2 FRNRAP. V was pared by 6 bases and J by 1 base, with 21 bases between. The CDR3 covers 17 residues. The CDR3 DNA is TGTGCTAGTGGACCTACTCTCGGGGGGCCACCCCAAGAGACCCAGTACTTC. Encoded protein: CASGPTLGGPPQETQYF.

DNA of the CDR3: TGTGCCAGCAGAGGAGGGGGGAGCAATGAGCAGTTCTTC. It is translated as CASRGGGSNEQFF. The rearrangement joins TRBV27 to TRBJ2-1; D might be TRBD1 or TRBD2, each matching 6 bases. V lost 6 bases, J lost 6 bases, and 12 bases lay in between. Per germline, CDR1 MNHEY and CDR2 SMNVEV (reference sequence). The CDR3 is 13 amino acids.